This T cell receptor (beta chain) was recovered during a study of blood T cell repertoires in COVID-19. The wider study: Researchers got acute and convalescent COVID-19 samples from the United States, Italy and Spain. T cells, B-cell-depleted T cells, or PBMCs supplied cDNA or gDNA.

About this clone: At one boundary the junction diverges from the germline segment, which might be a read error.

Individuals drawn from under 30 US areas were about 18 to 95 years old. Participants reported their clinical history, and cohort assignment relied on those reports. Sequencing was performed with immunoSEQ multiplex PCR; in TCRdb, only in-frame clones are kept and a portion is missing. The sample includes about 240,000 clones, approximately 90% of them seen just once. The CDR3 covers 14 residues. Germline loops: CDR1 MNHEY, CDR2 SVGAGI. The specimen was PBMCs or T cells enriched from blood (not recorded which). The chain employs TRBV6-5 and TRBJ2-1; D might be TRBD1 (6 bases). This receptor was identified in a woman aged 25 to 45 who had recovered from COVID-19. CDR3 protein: CVSREDRTYNEQFF. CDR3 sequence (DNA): TGTGTCAGCAGAGAGGACAGAACCTACAATGAGCAGTTCTTC.